This TCR beta chain comes out of a study of response to subunit inactivated influenza vaccine. TCRdb passed the RT-PCR reads through MiXCR, listing each CDR3 protein once. The table has 560,000 or so distinct CDR3 sequences, approximately 7.7% seen once. This clonotype was seen only a few times. J lost 7 bases, V lost 0 bases, and 6 bases had no gene match. CDR3 length: 14 amino acids. Germline lookup yields CDR1 SQVTM and CDR2 ANQGSEA. This material consisted of PBMCs from blood, taken 23 to 25 months after vaccination. This sequence was found in a man between 50 and 69 years old who received an inactivated influenza vaccine. The chain carries TRBV29-1 and TRBJ2-1; 7 nucleotides align to TRBD1. Written as DNA, the CDR3 is TGCAGCGTTGAAGACCCAGACAGGGTTAATGAGCAGTTCTTC. Residues: CSVEDPDRVNEQFF.